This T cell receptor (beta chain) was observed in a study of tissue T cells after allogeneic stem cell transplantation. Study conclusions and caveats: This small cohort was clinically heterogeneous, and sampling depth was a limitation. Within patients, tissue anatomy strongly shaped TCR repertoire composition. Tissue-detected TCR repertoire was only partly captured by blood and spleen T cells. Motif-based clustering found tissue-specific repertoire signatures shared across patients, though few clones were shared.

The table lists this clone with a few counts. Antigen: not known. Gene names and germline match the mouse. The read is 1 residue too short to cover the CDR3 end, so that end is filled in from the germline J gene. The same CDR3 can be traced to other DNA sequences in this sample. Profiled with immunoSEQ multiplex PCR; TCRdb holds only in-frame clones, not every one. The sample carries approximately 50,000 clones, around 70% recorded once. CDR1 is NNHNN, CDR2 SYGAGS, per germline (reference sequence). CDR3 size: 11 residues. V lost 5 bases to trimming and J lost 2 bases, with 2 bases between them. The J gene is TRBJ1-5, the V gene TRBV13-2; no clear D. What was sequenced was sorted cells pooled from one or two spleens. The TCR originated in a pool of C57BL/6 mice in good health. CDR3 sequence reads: CASGDNQAPLF. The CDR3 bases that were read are TGTGCCAGCGGGGACAACCAGGCTCCGCTT.